This TCR beta chain is from a study of T-cell reconstitution after alpha-beta-depleted transplantation in children. Whole-study results and caveats: It was reported that alpha-beta T cells came from several hundred expanded graft clones (about two months after transplant). Surviving recipient cells, namely T cells and thymic progenitors, were the source of high day-60 TCRbeta diversity in some patients.

Trimming removed 3 bases at V and 6 bases at J, with 15 bases between. Germline-derived CDR1 and CDR2 are DFQATT and SNEGSKA (reference sequence). The CDR3 extends over 13 amino acids. Preparation of the TCRbeta library was carried out with unique molecular identifiers. Using its own MiXCR run on the PCR reads, TCRdb lists one record per CDR3 protein. The data contain roughly 66,000 distinct CDR3 sequences, 4.9% of them seen just once; the ten biggest clones take up 15% to 20%. This clonotype was observed many times. Its antigen remains unknown. This clonotype originated in a boy in the first two years of life who had a stem cell transplant for acute myeloid leukemia, so the T cells may come from the graft donor. J is TRBJ2-7 and V is TRBV20-1; D is possibly TRBD1 (6 bases). Sequenced material: PBMCs, mostly from graft donor cells, taken 180 days after TCRalphabeta/CD19-depleted stem cell transplant. CDR3 residues: CSASGQRDGEQYF. DNA for the CDR3: TGCAGTGCTAGTGGACAGCGAGACGGCGAGCAGTACTTC.